The T cell receptor beta chain described here comes from a study of T-cell reconstitution after alpha-beta-depleted transplantation in children listed by TCRdb under 2016. Turning to the overall study: Using TCR repertoire profiling, the study followed T-cell immune reconstitution in a quantitative way in children after TCRalphabeta/CD19-depleted allogeneic hematopoietic cell transplantation.

The treatment or condition label, read with the paper, signifies: allogeneic hematopoietic cell transplantation with graft depleted of TCRalphabeta T cells and CD19 B cells. TCRalphabeta/CD19-depleted allogeneic hematopoietic cell grafts were given to the transplant recipients, all of whom were children. Points the paper makes about the study in general: In some patients, the high TCRbeta diversity seen at day 60 was put down to recipient T cells and intrathymic progenitors that had survived conditioning. Hyperexpanded clone frequencies declined over subsequent months; after one year, T-cell counts and TCRbeta diversity were mostly attributed to newly produced T cells. About two months after transplant, the apparently early recovery of alphabetaT-cell counts reportedly depended on just several hundred clones that had expanded rapidly and came from non-depleted graft cells.

Libraries came from PCR. The listed sequencing device is Illumina HiSeq 2500. TCR libraries were prepared with molecular barcoding, using unique molecular identifiers to normalize TCRbeta repertoire quantification. Using fastp at Q25 and MiXCR, TCRdb reprocessed the public reads and kept productive beta chains. Rows are combined by CDR3 protein, so each entry shows the most common genes and DNA. Recorded for this sample are around 210,000 distinct CDR3 sequences; roughly 7% of them occurred a single time. The ten largest clones capture less than 7% of the sample. This clonotype was observed many times. There is no known antigen for this receptor. No base quality values were provided; no much bigger clone lies one nucleotide off. V is trimmed back by 6 bases and J by 2 bases, and the junction contains 3 bases that no gene match accounts for. Via the germline V gene, CDR1 is SQVTM and CDR2 ANQGSEA. From cysteine to phenylalanine, the CDR3 is 14 amino acids long. Only the CDR3 DNA stays, 42 bases, in frame from base 1.

The input for sequencing was PBMCs, taken before TCRalphabeta/CD19-depleted stem cell transplant. The TCR was taken from a boy aged 2 to 9 with acute lymphoblastic leukemia, due to receive a stem cell transplant. The chain is encoded by TRBV29-1 joined to TRBJ2-7; TRBD2 agrees with 14 junctional bases. The nucleotide sequence reads TGCAGCGTCCTGACTAGCGGGAGGGCCTACGAGCAGTACTTC. The translation is CSVLTSGRAYEQYF.